These 23 T cell receptor beta chains originate from one sample sequenced in a study of blood T cell repertoires in COVID-19. Sequenced by immunoSEQ multiplex PCR; TCRdb stores in-frame clones only, minus some. The sample holds about 68,000 clones, roughly nine tenths seen once. Input material: peripheral blood. Receptor source: a woman between 50 and 59 years old with COVID-19, enrolled during active disease.

The genes are TRBV10-1 and TRBJ2-7; TRBD1 aligns across 8 bases. Germline CDR1 and CDR2: WNHNN and SYGVQD (reference sequence). Trimming removed 4 bases from V and 6 bases from J; junction bases left unmatched: 8. The CDR3 length is 14 residues. The CDR3 nucleotides read TGCGCCAGCAGTGTGGGGCAGGGGGCATGCGAGCAGTACTTC. This translates into CASSVGQGACEQYF.

This clone was observed a handful of times. The chain combines TRBV6-6 with TRBJ2-1, with D perhaps matching TRBD1 (6 bases). The germline V gene encodes CDR1 MNHNY and CDR2 SVGAGI (reference sequence). This CDR3 contains 11 residues. CDR3 protein: CATQGYNEQFF. The CDR3 coding sequence is TGTGCTACTCAGGGGTACAATGAGCAGTTCTTC.

The V call is TRBV28, the J call TRBJ1-2; no clear D. Trimming left V 5 bases short and J 3 bases short, with 7 bases between. CDR3 length equals 12 residues. The germline V gene has CDR1 MDHEN and CDR2 SYDVKM. DNA for the CDR3: TGTGCCAGCAGTGGAGACCACTATGGCTACACCTTC. It translates to CASSGDHYGYTF.

The chain combines TRBV3-1 (or the pseudogene TRBV3-2) with TRBJ2-3, with D perhaps TRBD2 (6 bases). The V and J ends lost 1 base and 3 bases respectively, with 14 bases between them. CDR1 is LGHDT, CDR2 YNNKEL, per germline (reference sequence). CDR3 size: 16 residues. The CDR3 DNA is TGTGCCAGCAGCCAAGGGGGCGGGATTGGGACAGATACGCAGTATTTT. It translates to CASSQGGGIGTDTQYF.

This chain uses TRBV6-5 with TRBJ1-5; TRBD1 agrees at 10 bases. The germline V gene has CDR1 MNHEY and CDR2 SVGAGI. Trimming at V came to 6 bases and at J to 6 bases, leaving 5 bases not matched to a gene. This CDR3 has 14 residues. The CDR3 sequence is CASSRDRGSQPQHF. The CDR3 DNA follows: TGTGCCAGCAGCCGGGACAGGGGATCTCAGCCCCAGCATTTT.

The chain carries TRBV9 and TRBJ1-3; 7 bases map to TRBD1. J was trimmed by 2 bases and V by 4 bases; bases with no gene match: 6. Germline CDR1 is SGDLS and CDR2 is YYNGEE. The CDR3 length is 15 residues. The CDR3 sequence is CASSSRQGPGNTIYF. The CDR3 region has the DNA TGTGCCAGCAGCAGCCGACAGGGACCTGGAAACACCATATATTTT.

J is TRBJ2-7 and V is TRBV18, with TRBD1 as a possible D gene (6 bases). The CDR3 length is 14 residues. The ends were cut back, 5 bases at V and 4 bases at J, with 15 bases in the middle. Germline CDR1 KGHSH, CDR2 LQKENI. The DNA for the CDR3 is TGTGCCAGCTCAGAACAGGGTGTGTGGTACGAGCAGTACTTC. Amino acids: CASSEQGVWYEQYF.

The chain recombines TRBV6-5 with TRBJ1-1; D not certain. Germline V gene sequence: CDR1 MNHEY, CDR2 SVGAGI. The length of the CDR3 is 13 residues. Between the trimmed V and J ends, which lost 8 bases and 1 base, there was a span of 11 bases. Here the CDR3 DNA reads TGTGCCAGCCACCCAGAAACGAACACTGAAGCTTTCTTT. Translating it yields CASHPETNTEAFF.

The count of this clone is one. The chain is built from TRBV3-1 (or the pseudogene TRBV3-2) and TRBJ1-5; D is undetermined. CDR3 size: 14 residues. The ends were cut back, 6 bases at V and 3 bases at J, with 12 bases in the middle. The germline V gene has CDR1 LGHDT and CDR2 YNNKEL (reference sequence). CDR3 coding DNA: TGTGCCAGCAGTTCTGACGGGTACAATCAGCCCCAGCATTTT. Amino acids: CASSSDGYNQPQHF.

This chain joins TRBV4-1 and TRBJ2-1; TRBD2 might be the D (6 bases). V lost 1 base and J lost 6, with 10 bases in between. The length of the CDR3 is 14 residues. CDR1 is MGHRA and CDR2 is YSYEKL in the germline V gene. DNA for the CDR3: TGCGCCAGCAGCCAAGGAGGCGGGGTCAATGAGCAGTTCTTC. Protein: CASSQGGGVNEQFF.

The chain recombines TRBV2 with TRBJ2-7; 7 nucleotides align to TRBD2. J was trimmed by 3 bases and V by 7 bases; bases with no gene match: 12. The germline V gene encodes CDR1 SNHLY and CDR2 FYNNEI. This CDR3 comprises 15 residues. In nucleotides, the CDR3 is TGTGCCAGCACCCGCGGGTCCGGGGGGATCTACGAGCAGTACTTC. As protein: CASTRGSGGIYEQYF.

The chain employs TRBV5-4 and TRBJ2-1; 11 nucleotides align to TRBD2. With 1 base clipped from V and 6 bases from J, the junction kept 3 bases outside the gene matches. This CDR3 is 15 amino acids long. The V gene's germline CDR1 is SGHNT and CDR2 YYREEE (reference sequence). This CDR3 is CASSLPGLAVNEQFF. DNA of the CDR3: TGTGCCAGCAGCTTGCCGGGACTAGCGGTCAATGAGCAGTTCTTC.

In this sample, this clone turned up a few times. This chain links TRBV28 with TRBJ2-3; D call uncertain. Germline values: CDR1 MDHEN, CDR2 SYDVKM. The CDR3 consists of 13 residues. V was pared by 6 bases and J by 1 base, with 8 bases between. The CDR3 DNA reads TGTGCCAGCAGCCTAGGTGGCACAGATACGCAGTATTTT. Translation: CASSLGGTDTQYF.

CDR3 residues: CASSYRGGLMNTEAFF. CDR3 DNA sequence: TGTGCCAGCAGTTACAGGGGAGGCCTCATGAACACTGAAGCTTTCTTT. The chain carries TRBV6-5 and TRBJ1-1; TRBD1 is a possible D gene (5 bases). V lost 2 bases and J 0 bases, leaving 13 bases between the germline ends. Germline loops: CDR1 MNHEY, CDR2 SVGAGI. The CDR3 is made up of 16 amino acids.

This clone was recorded once. The genes are TRBV19 and TRBJ1-4; 7 positions match TRBD1. Germline-derived CDR1 and CDR2 are LNHDA and SQIVND (reference sequence). J lost 8 bases, V lost 4 bases, and 10 bases had no gene match. This CDR3 is built from 15 residues. The DNA of the CDR3 is TGTGCCAGTAGTACAAGAGGGGGCTTCGGCGAAAAACTGTTTTTT. Encoded protein: CASSTRGGFGEKLFF.

The chain uses TRBV3-1 (or the pseudogene TRBV3-2) and TRBJ2-5; TRBD1 agrees at 11 bases. Germline loops: CDR1 LGHDT, CDR2 YNNKEL (reference sequence). The CDR3 totals 16 residues. The ends lost 1 base at V and 2 bases at J; junction bases unmatched: 3. CDR3 in DNA: TGTGCCAGCAGCCAAGGGGACAGGGGGGGTCAAGAGACCCAGTACTTC. Translation: CASSQGDRGGQETQYF.

This sequence joins TRBV10-3 and TRBJ2-3; no reliable D call. The germline CDR1 and CDR2 sequences are ENHRY and SYGVKD. The ends were cut back, 7 bases at V and 3 bases at J, with 11 bases in the middle. CDR3 size: 13 residues. CDR3 bases: TGTGCCATCACAAACAGTTGGACAGATACGCAGTATTTT. Translated: CAITNSWTDTQYF.

The chain carries TRBV19 and TRBJ2-2, with 7 bases that match TRBD2. Germline V gene lookup returns CDR1 LNHDA and CDR2 SQIVND (reference sequence). This CDR3 has 15 amino acids. The J segment lost 4 bases and the V segment lost 6 bases, leaving 8 bases of the junction unmatched. DNA of the CDR3: TGTGCCAGTAGCTGGGAGGGGCGTGGCACCGGGGAGCTGTTTTTT. Protein sequence: CASSWEGRGTGELFF.

This clone was detected a few times. The rearrangement joins TRBV19 to TRBJ1-1; D ambiguous. This CDR3 contains 15 residues. The germline CDR1 and CDR2 sequences are LNHDA and SQIVND (reference sequence). Trimming stripped 1 base from V and 1 base from J, with 10 bases between. CDR3 sequence (DNA): TGTGCCAGTAGTATAGGACACCTTGCGAACACTGAAGCTTTCTTT. It encodes CASSIGHLANTEAFF.

This clone has only a few counts. This CDR3 is also generated by other DNA sequences in the sample. This sequence joins TRBV24-1 and TRBJ1-5; D remains ambiguous. The germline gives CDR1 KGHDR, CDR2 SFDVKD. The CDR3 runs 14 residues. Trimming stripped 0 bases from V and 5 bases from J, with 7 bases between. The CDR3 sequence: CATSDLSGDQPQHF. The CDR3 nucleotides are TGTGCCACCAGTGATTTGTCCGGGGATCAGCCCCAGCATTTT.

V and J are TRBV10-3 and TRBJ2-7; TRBD1 might be the D (5 bases). The V gene's germline CDR1 is ENHRY and CDR2 SYGVKD. The CDR3 runs to 13 residues. V shed 11 bases and J shed 2 bases, with 16 bases lying between them. The CDR3, as DNA: TGTGCCGCTAGGGGCAGGCTTACCTACGAGCAGTACTTC. Its protein product is CAARGRLTYEQYF.

The chain links TRBV3-1 (or the pseudogene TRBV3-2) to TRBJ1-5, with 9 positions matching TRBD1. J gave up 1 base and V 0 bases, and 16 bases lay outside the gene matches. This CDR3 is 21 amino acids long. The germline V gene encodes CDR1 LGHDT and CDR2 YNNKEL (reference sequence). The CDR3 here is CASSQDRVNGTGRISNQPQHF. The DNA for the CDR3 is TGTGCCAGCAGCCAAGATAGGGTAAATGGGACAGGGAGAATCAGCAATCAGCCCCAGCATTTT.

This clone was counted only a few times. The J gene is TRBJ1-1, the V gene TRBV7-2; TRBD1 aligns across 7 bases. The CDR3 runs to 15 residues. V was clipped by 5 bases and J by 3 bases; unmatched bases: 9. Per the germline V gene, CDR1 is SGHTA and CDR2 is FQGNSA. This CDR3 is CASSPGGNSYTEAFF. The CDR3 region has the DNA TGTGCCAGCAGCCCAGGGGGGAATAGCTACACTGAAGCTTTCTTT.